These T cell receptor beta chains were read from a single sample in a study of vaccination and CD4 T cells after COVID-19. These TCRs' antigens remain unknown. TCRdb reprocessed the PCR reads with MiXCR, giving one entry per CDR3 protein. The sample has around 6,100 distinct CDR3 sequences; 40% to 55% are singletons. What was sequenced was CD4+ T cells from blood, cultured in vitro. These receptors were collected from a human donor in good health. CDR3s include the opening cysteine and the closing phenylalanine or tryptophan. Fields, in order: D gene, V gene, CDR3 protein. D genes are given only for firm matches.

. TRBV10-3 CAISEWDSGETQYF
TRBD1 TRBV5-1 CASSSLRTGGKEELFF
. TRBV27 CASSSPTREETQYF
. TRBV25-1 CASSRHVNTEAFF
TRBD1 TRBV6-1 CASSGQSTLEAFF
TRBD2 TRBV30 CAWSFPAGGADTQYF
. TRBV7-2 CASSLAHRLPATQYF
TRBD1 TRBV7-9 CASSPWTGSPNTGELFF
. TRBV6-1 CASSEFGGTYEQYF
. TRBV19 CAITGGRSEAFF
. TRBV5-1 CASSWEVVGSGTEAFF
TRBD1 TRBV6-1 CASKGQHNSPLHF
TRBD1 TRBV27 CATLGDRLYNEQFF
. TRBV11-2 CASSLAPGNTEAFF
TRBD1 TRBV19 CASRSGQGETQYF
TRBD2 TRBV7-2 CASSRPTAGSPDTQYF
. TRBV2 CASSESRGLTEAFF
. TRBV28 CASSSYPSMGPITNNEQFF
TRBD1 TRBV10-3 CAISVQGQGSTYEQYF
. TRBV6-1 CASSEGEAYEQYF
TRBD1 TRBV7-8 CASSQKRTGGTDTQYF